This T cell receptor (beta chain) is drawn from a study of shared clonotypes between healthy human individuals (dated by TCRdb to the early 2020s). Turning to the overall study: A few men and a couple of women, aged 18 to 49 years, made up the cohort. To estimate repertoire size and how much clonotypes are shared between individuals, the study performed deep sequencing of blood TCR repertoires from roughly five healthy adults. For each donor, three plates each were used for CD4 naive and CD4 memory, two plates were used for CD8 naive, and one plate was used for CD8 memory. Per donor, leukapheresis produced somewhere between about 0.9 and 9 billion PBMCs. To increase sequencing depth and limit assay-specific biases, TCR repertoire library preparation and sequencing were carried out by different laboratories using diverse techniques.

Study-wide conclusions, independent of this receptor: About 5% of naive CD4, 3% to 4% of naive CD8, approximately 2% of memory CD4, and about 0.4% of memory CD8 clonotypes were shared across a few donors. Pairwise subsampling led to the expectation that sequencing depth would affect the degree of clonotype sharing among donors. The small number of donors limited the genetic and exposure-history diversity represented. Even with the large sequencing depth, rarefaction of the sorted-subset datasets indicated that sequencing was incomplete. Estimated clonotype richness was generally larger for naive than for memory subsets. Sampling was limited to blood, and TCR repertoires in tissue likely differ from TCR repertoires in blood. Compared with non-shared clonotypes, clonotypes shared by all four sorted-subset donors had higher generation probabilities.

Comments on this clone: What this receptor recognizes is not known. Per-nucleotide qualities are absent, and no much larger clonotype sits a single base away.

The CDR3 contains 19 residues, cysteine and phenylalanine counted. The only DNA kept is the CDR3, 57 bases in frame from the first base. The junction shows trimming of 1 base on V and 3 bases on J, and the gene matches do not reach 7 bases of it. From a lookup of the germline V gene, CDR1 and CDR2 are ENHRY and SYGVKD. TCR CDR3 regions were amplified from genomic DNA by multiplex PCR using the deep immunoSEQ assay. Extracted genomic DNA from each cell subset was distributed evenly across all wells of several immunoSEQ 96-well plates, and each plate was treated as a replicate. For sorted subsets, each replicate PCR was loaded with about 0.2 ug genomic DNA, equivalent to some 27,000 T cell genomes. Purified libraries were quantified with a Qubit 3.0 fluorometer, sized on a Bioanalyzer 2100, and re-quantified with the KAPA Library Quantification kit. Every immunoSEQ 96-well plate was sequenced on a separate single-read 150-cycle Illumina NextSeq 550 flow cell. As for how the authors treated the data: The immunoSEQ output contained only junctional sequences without quality scores, so filtering could not match that applied to full-length reads. To assign V/J genes and CDR3, sequences were annotated using PyIR, a Python wrapper for IgBLAST v1.9, with IMGT germline references. Reads were removed for weak V/J assignments (E-value above 1e-6), missing CDR3, stop codons, out-of-frame junctions, or ambiguous translated residues. V3J clonotypes were defined by identical inferred V gene, J gene, and CDR3 amino acid sequence. Percentage overlap between repertoires was calculated by dividing the number of shared unique clonotypes by the size of the smaller repertoire. RTK rarefaction, the Chao1 estimator, and Recon v2.1 estimates of unobserved clonotypes were used to assess repertoire richness. For all TCRbeta clonotypes obtained by the gDNA method from a few donors, generation probabilities were computed with OLGA. Held by TCRdb, this immuneACCESS table contains in-frame sequences only and omits some clones. Under half of the omission traces to an unresolved V gene where checked; the cause of the rest is unknown. Clone size and V and J calls were adopted from that table, with D and trimming inferred from the DNA. This sample has a few hundred thousand clones in its table, and just over 95% of those were observed once. The ten biggest clones cover 0.25% to 0.35% of the sample.

Donors were healthy HIV-negative adults with no recently reported acute infections or vaccinations. All donors were Caucasian adults living in Nashville, Tennessee, USA. CD8 memory samples combined magnetically selected CD45RO+ cells with CCR7-negative CD45RA+ effector memory (TemRA) cells. After blood collection by leukapheresis, PBMCs were isolated using Ficoll-Histopaque density gradient centrifugation and then cryopreserved in the vapor phase of liquid nitrogen. Analytical flow cytometry was used to check the purity and quantity of each magnetically sorted T cell population. Genomic DNA was isolated from every sorted fraction and measured by UV absorbance on a Nanodrop 2000c.

Sequencing was done on a sample of memory CD8+ T cells sorted from blood. What this sample's cell subset or site label stands for: CD45RO+ cells pooled with CCR7-negative TemRA cells. This receptor was identified in a man younger than 40 in good health. The sequence is built from TRBV10-3 and TRBJ2-2; the central 14 bases match TRBD2. The DNA reads as follows: TGTGCCATCAGTGAGTACTCCGGGACTAGCGGGAGTTACACCGGGGAGCTGTTTTTT. It codes for CAISEYSGTSGSYTGELFF.